Listed below are T cell receptor beta chains from one sample, sequenced in a study of T cells after yellow fever vaccination. TCRdb re-derived calls from the 5' RACE reads in MiXCR, one entry per CDR3 protein. Found here are tens of thousands of distinct CDR3 sequences, 6.5% to 9% of them singletons; the top ten hold roughly a third. The material was CD8+ T cells sorted from PBMCs, obtained 15 days after the yellow fever booster vaccination. The source of these receptors is a man aged 25 to 45 who received the YFV17D yellow fever vaccine. The CDR3 runs from the conserved cysteine through the conserved F or W. A D gene is named only where the DNA matches it firmly. Expanded clones are given a class, and other clones once, few, many or no size at all.

size	D	J	V	DNA	CDR3
.	.	TRBJ1-2	TRBV27	TGTGCCAGCTCCGGCAGCTGGGGAGATGGCTACACCTTC	CASSGSWGDGYTF
many	.	TRBJ2-5	TRBV7-9	TGTGCCAGCGGACTGGGGATGACCCAGTACTTC	CASGLGMTQYF
.	.	TRBJ1-1	TRBV7-3	TGTGCCAGCAGCCCGGATTCGACAGGACCCACTGAAGCTTTATTT	CASSPDSTGPTEALF
many	.	TRBJ1-4	TRBV5-6	TGTGCCAGCAGCCGAGACAGAAATAATGAAAAACTGTTTTTT	CASSRDRNNEKLFF
many	.	TRBJ2-7	TRBV29-1	TGCAGCGTTGGGCAGACATACGAGCAGTACTTC	CSVGQTYEQYF
.	TRBD2	TRBJ2-3	TRBV7-9	TGTGCCAGCAGCGCTGGGCCTAGCGGGGATTACACAGATACGCAGTATTTT	CASSAGPSGDYTDTQYF
few	.	TRBJ1-2	TRBV20-1	TGCAGTGCTAGCTTGATTGGGTACACCTTC	CSASLIGYTF
many	.	TRBJ2-2	TRBV4-1	TGCGCCAGCAGCCAGTGGGACACCGGGGAGCTGTTTTTT	CASSQWDTGELFF
many	.	TRBJ2-2	TRBV15	TGTGCCACCAGCAGAGATCCCCTTTGGGGCCTCACCGGGGAGCTGTTTTTT	CATSRDPLWGLTGELFF
many	.	TRBJ2-7	TRBV6-1	TGTGCCAGCAGTACCACAGGTTTGACCTACGAGCAGTACTTC	CASSTTGLTYEQYF
many	TRBD2	TRBJ2-1	TRBV12-3/TRBV12-4	TGTGCCAGCAGTTGGGGTGGGAGGGTGAATGAGCAGTTCTTC	CASSWGGRVNEQFF
.	TRBD1	TRBJ2-6	TRBV7-6	TGTGCCAGCAGCTTAGAACCGGGACAGCCAATCTCTGGGGCCAACGTCCTGACTTTC	CASSLEPGQPISGANVLTF
many	TRBD1	TRBJ1-1	TRBV4-3	TGCGCCAGCAGCCAGGATCAGGGGGTGGAGGACACTGAAGCTTTCTTT	CASSQDQGVEDTEAFF
many	.	TRBJ1-1	TRBV20-1	TGCAGTGCTAGAGCTAGGAGGAGCGCTGAAGCTTTCTTT	CSARARRSAEAFF
many	.	TRBJ1-6	TRBV4-3	TGCGCCAGCAGCCAAGATGGGGGGCGTTCGTCACCCCTCCACTTT	CASSQDGGRSSPLHF
many	.	TRBJ1-5	TRBV7-2	TGTGCCAGCAGCTTACTGAGGGTAGGTCAGCCCCAGCATTTT	CASSLLRVGQPQHF
many	.	TRBJ2-2	TRBV18	TGTGCCAGCTCCCTCAGCGGGACAGGGAACACCGGGGAGCTGTTTTTT	CASSLSGTGNTGELFF
many	TRBD2	TRBJ2-7	TRBV5-6	TGTGCCAGCAGCTTACTACCAGAACCCCGGACTAGCGAGTACTTC	CASSLLPEPRTSEYF
many	TRBD2	TRBJ2-1	TRBV9	TGTGCCAGCAGCCCCAGGCAAGCGGGAGGAACCTACAATGAGCAGTTCTTC	CASSPRQAGGTYNEQFF
many	.	TRBJ2-7	TRBV12-3/TRBV12-4	TGTGCCAGCAGTTGGGGACCAGCATACGAGCAGTACTTC	CASSWGPAYEQYF
few	.	TRBJ2-3	TRBV20-1	TGCAGTGCTAGGAGTGATAGCACAGATACGCAGTATTTT	CSARSDSTDTQYF
few	.	TRBJ2-7	TRBV7-2	TGTGCCAGCAGCTGGGGACCCTACTCCTACGAGCAGTACTTC	CASSWGPYSYEQYF
few	TRBD2	TRBJ2-7	TRBV29-1	TGCAGCATAACCGGGACTAGCGGGTACGAGCAGTACTTC	CSITGTSGYEQYF
many	.	TRBJ2-1	TRBV5-4	TGTGCCAGCAGCTCGGCCGGACTAATGAATGAGCAGTTCTTC	CASSSAGLMNEQFF
many	.	TRBJ2-1	TRBV6-2/TRBV6-3	TGTGCCAGCAGGCCATTTCAGGAGCTCAAGCAGTTCTTC	CASRPFQELKQFF
many	.	TRBJ1-1	TRBV21-1	TGTGCCAGCAGTATACGGGAGACTGAAGCTTTCTTT	CASSIRETEAFF
many	TRBD2	TRBJ2-7	TRBV29-1	TGCAGCGCCTCGGGAGGGGACTACGAGCAGTACTTC	CSASGGDYEQYF
many	.	TRBJ2-1	TRBV7-9	TGTGCCAGCAGCCGTTCGGGGGAGGAGCAGTTCTTC	CASSRSGEEQFF
many	TRBD2	TRBJ2-1	TRBV6-5	TGTGCCAGCAGTTACTTGGCTAGCGGGAGCTATGAGCAGTTCTTC	CASSYLASGSYEQFF
.	TRBD2	TRBJ2-1	TRBV9	TGTGCCAGCAGCGTAGACCTCAGCGGGAGCTCCTACAATGAGCAGTTCTTC	CASSVDLSGSSYNEQFF
many	.	TRBJ1-2	TRBV29-1	TGCAGCGTAGACCTGGGCTATGGCTACACCTTC	CSVDLGYGYTF
many	.	TRBJ2-7	TRBV7-2	TGTGCCAGCAGCTTAGGGTACAGTAATTACGAGCAGTACTTC	CASSLGYSNYEQYF
many	.	TRBJ1-5	TRBV20-1	TGCAGTGCTAGAGATTTGGAGGGGTTCGACAATCAGCCCCAGCATTTT	CSARDLEGFDNQPQHF
many	TRBD1	TRBJ2-3	TRBV6-1	TGTGCCAGCAGTGAACAGGGGGTCGGTTATTCTAGCACAGATACGCAGTATTTT	CASSEQGVGYSSTDTQYF
many	.	TRBJ2-1	TRBV15	TGTGCCACCAGCATATATGGGGAGGTCTACAATGAGCAGTTCTTC	CATSIYGEVYNEQFF
.	TRBD1	TRBJ1-2	TRBV6-1	TGTGCCAGCAGCCCTGGGACAGAGAGAAGACTTGGCTACACCTTC	CASSPGTERRLGYTF
many	.	TRBJ2-1	TRBV29-1	TGCAGCGTTGGAAAGTTAGACAATGAGCAGTTCTTC	CSVGKLDNEQFF
.	.	TRBJ2-3	TRBV7-9	TGTGCCAGCAGCTTCTCGGGTCGGGCGGGACCGACGGATACGCAGTATTTT	CASSFSGRAGPTDTQYF
many	.	TRBJ1-2	TRBV4-3	TGCGCCAGCAGCCAAGCAATGACTGGGGGGAACTATGGCTACACCTTC	CASSQAMTGGNYGYTF
many	TRBD2	TRBJ2-1	TRBV27	TGTGCCAGCAGTCGTAATAGCGGACTAGCGGGATTGAATGAGCAGTTCTTC	CASSRNSGLAGLNEQFF
many	.	TRBJ2-3	TRBV28	TGTGCCAGCAGTTCCCCCCGTGACCACCCAGATACGCAGTATTTT	CASSSPRDHPDTQYF
many	TRBD2	TRBJ2-1	TRBV5-6	TGTGCCAGCAGCTTGTTAGCGGGAGGAGTGCTTGAGCAGTTCTTC	CASSLLAGGVLEQFF
.	TRBD2	TRBJ2-5	TRBV5-6	TGTGCCAGCAGCTTGGGGCTAGCGGGAACGCAAGAGACCCAGTACTTC	CASSLGLAGTQETQYF
many	TRBD2	TRBJ2-7	TRBV4-3	TGCGCCAGCAGCCAAGCAGCGGGAGTCGGATACGAGCAGTACTTC	CASSQAAGVGYEQYF
many	TRBD1	TRBJ2-7	TRBV6-5	TGTGCCAGCAGTTGGTCTGAGGGGGCGCAAAACGAGCAGTACTTC	CASSWSEGAQNEQYF
few	.	TRBJ2-2	TRBV6-1	TGTGCCAGCACCCACGGGGACACCGGGGAGCTGTTTTTT	CASTHGDTGELFF
many	TRBD1	TRBJ2-7	TRBV7-9	TGTGCCAGCACGGGACAGGGGGCCGAGCAGTACTTC	CASTGQGAEQYF
.	TRBD1	TRBJ2-7	TRBV7-2	TGTGCCAGCAGCTTACCGACAGGGGACCTTTCCTACGAGCAGTACTTC	CASSLPTGDLSYEQYF
many	TRBD2	TRBJ2-2	TRBV11-2	TGTGCCAGCAGCTTGATGGATCCGGGACTAGCGGGAGTAGGGACCGGGGAGCTGTTTTTT	CASSLMDPGLAGVGTGELFF
many	.	TRBJ2-5	TRBV7-8	TGTGCCAGCAGCTTCGCCGGGACCCTTTGGGAGACCCAGTACTTC	CASSFAGTLWETQYF
many	TRBD2	TRBJ2-3	TRBV4-3	TGCGCCAGCAGCCAAGATGGGCTAGCGGGAGCTGGAGGCACAGATACGCAGTATTTT	CASSQDGLAGAGGTDTQYF
many	TRBD1	TRBJ2-2	TRBV7-9	TGTGCCAGCAGCATGATGGGTGGCAGGGGGCCTACCGGGGAGCTGTTTTTT	CASSMMGGRGPTGELFF